Listed here are 14 T cell receptor beta chains from one sample, sequenced in a study of CD8 T cells in ankylosing spondylitis. TCRdb re-analysed the 5' RACE reads in MiXCR, keeping a single row per CDR3 protein. The repertoire consists of about 260,000 distinct CDR3 sequences, with under 30% occurring once and the leading ten covering 0.5% to 0.65%. Input material: blood, either unsorted or a sorted T cell fraction (not recorded which). The receptor set was obtained from a male donor with ankylosing spondylitis or in good health (not recorded which).

The sample holds many counts of this clonotype. The chain combines TRBV20-1 with TRBJ2-1, with D unclear. CDR1 and CDR2 (germline): DFQATT, SNEGSKA (reference sequence). This CDR3 comprises 14 residues. V was cut by 6 bases and J by 2 bases, with 14 bases left in between. The CDR3 nucleotides read TGCAGTGCAGATAAAGGGCTTGCCTACAATGAGCAGTTCTTC. Protein sequence: CSADKGLAYNEQFF.

This clonotype was counted ten times or more. This chain connects TRBV12-3 or TRBV12-4 to TRBJ2-3; 10 bases are shared with TRBD2. CDR3 length: 14 residues. With 7 bases clipped from V and 4 bases from J, the junction kept 5 bases outside the gene matches. This CDR3 is CASTPLAGSDTQYF. The CDR3 DNA reads TGTGCCAGCACCCCACTAGCGGGGTCAGATACGCAGTATTTT.

The V gene is TRBV20-1, the J gene TRBJ2-4, with D unclear. The V gene lost 6 bases and the J gene lost 5 bases, with 23 bases spanning the gap. This CDR3 comprises 16 residues. Germline V gives CDR1 DFQATT, CDR2 SNEGSKA (reference sequence). The CDR3 loop reads CSAYLDGLADQNIQYF. CDR3 sequence (DNA): TGCAGTGCCTACCTGGACGGCCTGGCCGACCAAAACATTCAGTACTTC.

In the case of this clonotype: Being one base from a much bigger clone, this may be a read error. V usage is TRBV20-1 and J usage is TRBJ2-3; 8 nucleotides line up with TRBD2. This CDR3 has 13 residues. CDR1 is DFQATT, CDR2 SNEGSKA, per germline (reference sequence). CDR3 amino acids: CCASAGVPDTQYF. The CDR3 coding sequence is TGCTGTGCTTCAGCGGGGGTTCCAGATACGCAGTATTTT.

This clonotype was seen a handful of times. CDR3 protein: CASSQRPAQYF. CDR3 nucleotides: TGTGCCAGCAGCCAGAGGCCGGCCCAGTACTTC. The chain employs TRBV7-2 and TRBJ2-5; D unclear. Germline-derived CDR1 and CDR2 are SGHTA and FQGNSA. The CDR3 consists of 11 residues. Trimming stripped 5 bases from V and 9 bases from J, with 10 bases between. Drawing the rest from reference TRBV7-2 and TRBJ2-5, the complete variable domain is GAGVSQSPSNKVTEKGKDVELRCDPISGHTALYWYRQSLGQGLEFLIYFQGNSAPDKSGLPSDRFSAERTGGSVSTLTIQRTQQEDSAVYLCASSQRPAQYFGPGTRLLVL.

The chain couples TRBV11-2 to TRBJ2-3, with 11 bases fitting TRBD1. The CDR3 has 16 amino acids. The V segment lost 7 bases and the J segment 4 bases; nucleotides outside the gene matches: 10. Germline V CDR1 and CDR2: SGHAT, FQNNGV. The CDR3 DNA reads as TGTGCCAGCAACCTAATAGGACAGGGGGCATCAGATACGCAGTATTTT. Translated: CASNLIGQGASDTQYF.

In this sample, this clonotype turned up many times. The chain recombines TRBV28 with TRBJ2-3, with 10 bases identical to TRBD1. The trim removed 5 bases at V and 2 bases at J, leaving 7 bases unmatched. The V gene's germline CDR1 is MDHEN and CDR2 SYDVKM. The CDR3 has 16 residues. CDR3 amino acids: CASSDLDRGATDTQYF. CDR3 coding DNA: TGTGCCAGCAGTGACCTGGACAGGGGGGCCACAGATACGCAGTATTTT.

This clonotype occurred a few times. Here the CDR3 reads CATRGGSTDTQYF. The CDR3, as DNA: TGTGCCACCAGGGGAGGAAGTACAGATACGCAGTATTTT. The chain carries TRBV10-3 and TRBJ2-3; either TRBD1 or TRBD2 may supply D (6 bases each). Trimming cost V 10 bases and J 3 bases, with 14 bases left between them. The CDR3 runs 13 residues. Germline V gene data show CDR1 as ENHRY and CDR2 as SYGVKD.

The chain couples TRBV4-1 to TRBJ2-3, with D possibly called TRBD1 or TRBD2 (5 bases each). The CDR3 runs to 14 residues. Trimming cost V 4 bases and J 2 bases, with 10 bases left between them. The germline CDR1 and CDR2 sequences are MGHRA and YSYEKL. The CDR3 loop is CASSRDPATDTQYF. Written as DNA, the CDR3 is TGCGCCAGCAGCCGGGACCCAGCCACAGATACGCAGTATTTT.

This chain uses TRBV20-1 with TRBJ1-1; TRBD1 is a possible D gene (6 bases). Germline loops: CDR1 DFQATT, CDR2 SNEGSKA (reference sequence). This CDR3 has 14 residues. V lost 0 bases, J lost 0 bases, and 8 bases lay in between. The DNA of the CDR3 is TGCAGTGCTAGAGAGGGGACACTGAACACTGAAGCTTTCTTT. Amino acids: CSAREGTLNTEAFF.

This clonotype was detected ten times or more. The chain carries TRBV2 and TRBJ2-5, with TRBD2 as a possible D gene (6 bases). V dropped 6 bases and J dropped 2 bases, with 19 bases sitting between them. This CDR3 is built from 16 residues. Germline V gene data show CDR1 as SNHLY and CDR2 as FYNNEI. The CDR3 loop reads CASSASGLPLQETQYF. Written as DNA, the CDR3 is TGTGCCAGCAGCGCGTCGGGACTCCCGTTACAAGAGACCCAGTACTTC. Full variable domain (outside the CDR3, taken from reference TRBV2 and TRBJ2-5): EPEVTQTPSHQVTQMGQEVILRCVPISNHLYFYWYRQILGQKVEFLVSFYNNEISEKSEIFDDQFSVERPDGSNFTLKIRSTKLEDSAMYFCASSASGLPLQETQYFGPGTRLLVL.

The CDR3 reads CSVRARLSTDTQYF. Here the CDR3 DNA reads TGCAGCGTTCGGGCAAGACTGAGCACAGATACGCAGTATTTT. V and J are TRBV29-1 and TRBJ2-3, with D hard to call. The CDR3 has 14 amino acids. CDR1 SQVTM and CDR2 ANQGSEA come from the germline V gene. V dropped 5 bases and J dropped 0 bases, with 12 bases sitting between them.

The chain combines TRBV12-3 or TRBV12-4 with TRBJ2-7, with 7 bases matching TRBD1. The CDR3 totals 14 residues. The J segment lost 2 bases and the V segment lost 3 bases, leaving 4 bases of the junction unmatched. CDR3 amino acids: CASSFDRVTYEQYF. CDR3 in DNA: TGTGCCAGCAGTTTTGACAGGGTCACCTACGAGCAGTACTTC.

This clonotype occurred a few times. The chain links TRBV10-3 to TRBJ2-7; weak D call: TRBD1 (5 bases). Germline values: CDR1 ENHRY, CDR2 SYGVKD. Between the trimmed V and J ends, which lost 4 bases and 1 base, there was a span of 11 bases. The CDR3 length is 14 residues. CDR3 bases: TGTGCCATCAGTGCTGGGGCTCAGTCCTACGAGCAGTACTTC. Amino acids: CAISAGAQSYEQYF.